The clone carrying this T cell receptor beta chain showed up just once. Its antigen remains unidentified. These data come from a study of cytomegalovirus exposure and HLA in healthy donors. Whole-study results and caveats: The dataset shows that most TCR sequences were rare, while some public TCRs occurred in many donors.

Primers: 60 Vbeta forward and 13 Jbeta reverse. Measured with immunoSEQ multiplex PCR; TCRdb has only the in-frame clones, and not every one. The sample holds under 30,000 clones, 75% to 80% seen once. Germline V lookup: CDR1 MNHNY, CDR2 SVGAGI (reference sequence). The CDR3 has 16 residues. Deletions cut 4 bases from V and 2 bases from J, with 18 bases between. This clonotype was sampled from a male donor in good health and CMV-seronegative. Sample: PBMCs. The chain combines TRBV6-6 with TRBJ2-7, with D uncertain. CDR3 amino acids: CASSLPGAMKTYEQYF. CDR3 DNA sequence: TGTGCCAGCAGTTTGCCGGGTGCTATGAAGACCTACGAGCAGTACTTC.